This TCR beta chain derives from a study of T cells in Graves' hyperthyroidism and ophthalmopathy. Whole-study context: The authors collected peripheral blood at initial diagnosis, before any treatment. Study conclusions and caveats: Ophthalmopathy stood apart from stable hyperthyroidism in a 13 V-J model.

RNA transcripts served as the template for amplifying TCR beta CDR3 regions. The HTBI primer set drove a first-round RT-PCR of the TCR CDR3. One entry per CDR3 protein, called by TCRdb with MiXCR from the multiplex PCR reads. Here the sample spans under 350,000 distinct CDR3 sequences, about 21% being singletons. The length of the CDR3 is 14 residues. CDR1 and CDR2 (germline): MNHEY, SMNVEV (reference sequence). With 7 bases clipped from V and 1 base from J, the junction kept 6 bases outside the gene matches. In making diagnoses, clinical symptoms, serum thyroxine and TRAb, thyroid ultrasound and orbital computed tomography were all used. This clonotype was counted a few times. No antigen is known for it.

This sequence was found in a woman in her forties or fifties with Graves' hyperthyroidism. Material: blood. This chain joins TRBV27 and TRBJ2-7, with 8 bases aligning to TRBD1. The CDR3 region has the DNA TGTGCCAGCAAAGGGACAGGAGAATCCTACGAGCAGTACTTC. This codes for CASKGTGESYEQYF.